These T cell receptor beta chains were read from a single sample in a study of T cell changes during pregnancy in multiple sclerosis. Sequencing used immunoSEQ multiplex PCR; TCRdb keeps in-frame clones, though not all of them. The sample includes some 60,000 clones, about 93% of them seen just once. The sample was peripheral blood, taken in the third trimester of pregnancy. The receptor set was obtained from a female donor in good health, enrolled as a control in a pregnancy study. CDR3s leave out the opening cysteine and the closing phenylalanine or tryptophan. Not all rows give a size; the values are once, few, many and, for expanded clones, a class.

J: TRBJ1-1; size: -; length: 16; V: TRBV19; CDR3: ASSIIGPGGVRNTEAF
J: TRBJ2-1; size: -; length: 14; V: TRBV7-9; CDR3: ASSLNKWTRIDEQF
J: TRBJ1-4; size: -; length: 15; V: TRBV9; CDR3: ASSVGLDFLTNEKLF
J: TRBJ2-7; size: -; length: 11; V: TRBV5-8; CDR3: ASWTAVTYEQY
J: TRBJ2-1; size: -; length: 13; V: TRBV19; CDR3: ASSISGGPYNEQF
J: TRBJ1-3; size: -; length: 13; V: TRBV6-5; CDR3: ASSYSGVSGNTIY
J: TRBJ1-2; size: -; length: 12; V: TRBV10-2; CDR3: ASRDRGPRSGYT
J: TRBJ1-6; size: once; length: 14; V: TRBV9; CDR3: ASSVGGARGNSPLH
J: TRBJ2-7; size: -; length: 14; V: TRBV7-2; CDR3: ASSLEIGRALYEQY
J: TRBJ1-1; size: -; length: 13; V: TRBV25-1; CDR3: ASSERDRVRTEAF